This T cell receptor (beta chain) is drawn from a study of OX40 agonist ivuxolimab in advanced cancers. The overall study: Those treated in dose escalation had hepatocellular carcinoma, melanoma, renal cell cancer or head and neck cancer.

Regarding the study as a whole: Clonal expansion in partial responders at 0.1-3.0 mg/kg ranked among the lowest.

Notes on this clone: Its antigen is as yet unknown.

This CDR3 has 14 amino acids. The germline V gene has CDR1 MNHNS and CDR2 SASEGT. V lost 3 bases and J lost 5; bases outside the gene matches: 6. Some clones are missing from TCRdb's copy, which holds only in-frame ones; the method was immunoSEQ multiplex PCR. The sample carries tens of thousands of clones, less than 90% recorded once. The sequence was collected from an adult with an advanced solid tumor such as melanoma, head and neck, liver or kidney cancer. The sequencing here drew on CD4+ or CD8+ T cells sorted from blood, taken in a trial of the OX40 agonist ivuxolimab. This rearrangement joins TRBV6-1 to TRBJ1-2, with 7 bases matching TRBD1. CDR3 DNA: TGTGCCAGCAGTGATGGAGGGGGCGGGTATGGCTACACCTTC. Translation gives CASSDGGGGYGYTF.